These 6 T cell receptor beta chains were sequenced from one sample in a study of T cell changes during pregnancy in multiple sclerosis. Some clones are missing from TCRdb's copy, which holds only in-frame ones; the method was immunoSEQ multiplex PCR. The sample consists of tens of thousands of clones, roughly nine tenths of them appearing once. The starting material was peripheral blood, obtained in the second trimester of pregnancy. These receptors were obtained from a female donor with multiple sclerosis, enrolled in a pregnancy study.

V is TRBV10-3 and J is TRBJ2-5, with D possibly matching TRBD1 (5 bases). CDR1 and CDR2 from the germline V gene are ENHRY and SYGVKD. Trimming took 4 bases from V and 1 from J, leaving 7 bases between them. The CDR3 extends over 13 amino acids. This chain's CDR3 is CAISGTGQETQYF. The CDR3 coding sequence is TGTGCCATCAGTGGCACAGGCCAAGAGACCCAGTACTTC.

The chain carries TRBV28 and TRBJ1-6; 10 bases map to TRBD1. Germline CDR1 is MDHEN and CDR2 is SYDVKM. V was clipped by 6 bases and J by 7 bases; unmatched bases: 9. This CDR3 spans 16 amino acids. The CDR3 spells CASSTEGQGKNSPLHF. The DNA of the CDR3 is TGTGCCAGCAGCACCGAGGGACAGGGGAAGAATTCACCCCTCCACTTT. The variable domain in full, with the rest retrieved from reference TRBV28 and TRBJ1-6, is DVKVTQSSRYLVKRTGEKVFLECVQDMDHENMFWYRQDPGLGLRLIYFSYDVKMKEKGDIPEGYSVSREKKERFSLILESASTNQTSMYLCASSTEGQGKNSPLHFGNGTRLTVT.

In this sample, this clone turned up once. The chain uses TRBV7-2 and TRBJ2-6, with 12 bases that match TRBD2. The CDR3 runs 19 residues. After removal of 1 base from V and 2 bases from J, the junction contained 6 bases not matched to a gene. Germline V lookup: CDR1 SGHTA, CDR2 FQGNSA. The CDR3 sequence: CASSLVLAGGNAGANVLTF. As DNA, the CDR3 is TGTGCCAGCAGCTTAGTCCTAGCGGGGGGGAACGCTGGGGCCAACGTCCTGACTTTC.

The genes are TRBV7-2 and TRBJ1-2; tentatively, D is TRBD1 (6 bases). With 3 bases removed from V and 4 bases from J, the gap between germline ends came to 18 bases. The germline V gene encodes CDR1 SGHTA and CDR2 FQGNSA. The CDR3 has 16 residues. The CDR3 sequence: CASSFSDRSGGYGYTF. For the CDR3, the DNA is TGTGCCAGCAGCTTCTCAGACAGGTCGGGTGGCTATGGCTACACCTTC.

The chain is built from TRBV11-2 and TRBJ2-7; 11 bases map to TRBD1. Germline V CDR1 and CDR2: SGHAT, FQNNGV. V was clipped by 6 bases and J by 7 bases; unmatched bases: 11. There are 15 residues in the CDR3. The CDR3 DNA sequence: TGTGCCAGCAGTCGTCCCGGGACAGGGGGACAGGAGCAGTACTTC. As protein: CASSRPGTGGQEQYF.

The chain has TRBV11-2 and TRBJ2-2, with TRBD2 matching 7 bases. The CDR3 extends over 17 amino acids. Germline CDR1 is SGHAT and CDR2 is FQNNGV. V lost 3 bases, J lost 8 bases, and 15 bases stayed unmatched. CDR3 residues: CASSFSVLTSARGELFF. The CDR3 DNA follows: TGTGCCAGCAGCTTTAGTGTTCTCACTAGCGCGAGGGGGGAGCTGTTTTTT.